These 27 T cell receptor beta chains originate from one sample sequenced in a study of T cell responses to AZD1222 COVID-19 vaccine (dated by TCRdb to about 2021). Library creation used the immunoSEQ multiplex PCR assay. Sourced from immuneACCESS, this table was stored by TCRdb with only in-frame sequences that have V and J called. A share of the clones is absent; for the studies checked, an unresolved V gene accounts for under half, and the remainder has no known explanation. This sample is represented by roughly 150,000 clones; 90% to 95% of them were singletons. The leading ten clones occupy approximately 7% of the sample. The time point label for this specimen denotes: about 28 days (+/-7) after the second vaccine dose. The sample in question was peripheral blood, obtained 28 days after the second AZD1222 dose. These receptors came from an adult who received the AZD1222 COVID-19 vaccine.

The chain is built from TRBV4-1 and TRBJ2-2; D uncertain. V dropped 4 bases and J dropped 4 bases, with 16 bases sitting between them. The CDR3 covers 16 residues. The germline CDR1 and CDR2 sequences are MGHRA and YSYEKL. The CDR3: CASSPSLNHITGELFF. The CDR3 region has the DNA TGCGCCAGCAGCCCCTCCTTGAACCATATCACCGGGGAGCTGTTTTTT.

The rearrangement uses TRBV9 and TRBJ2-6; possible D gene TRBD1, 6 bases. The CDR3 runs 16 residues. CDR1 and CDR2 from the germline V gene are SGDLS and YYNGEE. V dropped 3 bases and J dropped 1 base, with 11 bases sitting between them. The CDR3 reads CASSAPGVSGANVLTF. The CDR3 region has the DNA TGTGCCAGCAGCGCTCCAGGGGTATCTGGGGCCAACGTCCTGACTTTC.

The chain uses TRBV7-2 and TRBJ2-1, with TRBD1 as a possible D gene (5 bases). The CDR3 loop spans 15 amino acids. CDR1 and CDR2 from the germline V gene are SGHTA and FQGNSA. Trimming removed 5 bases from V and 7 bases from J, with 18 bases in between. The CDR3 DNA reads as TGTGCCAGCAGCGGCGTGGGGCCTTCGAGGAATGAGCAGTTCTTC. Protein: CASSGVGPSRNEQFF.

This clone appeared a single time. The V call is TRBV3-1 (or the pseudogene TRBV3-2), the J call TRBJ1-1; 11 positions match TRBD1. J gave up 9 bases and V 4 bases, and 7 bases lay outside the gene matches. Germline assignment: CDR1 LGHDT and CDR2 YNNKEL (reference sequence). There are 14 residues in the CDR3. The CDR3 is CASSPTGTGGKAFF. In DNA, the CDR3 is TGTGCCAGCAGCCCTACCGGGACAGGGGGTAAAGCTTTCTTT.

The rearrangement links TRBV6-2 or TRBV6-3 to TRBJ2-7; tentatively, D is TRBD2 (5 bases). CDR3 size: 13 residues. CDR1 is MNHEY and CDR2 is SVGEGT in the germline V gene. V lost 6 bases to trimming and J lost 12 bases, with 21 bases between them. The CDR3 coding sequence is TGTGCCAGCAGCCCAACTATGGCGGGCGACACGTACTTC. Translated, it gives CASSPTMAGDTYF.

This clone was detected a few times. J is TRBJ2-7 and V is TRBV4-1, with D perhaps assigned TRBD1 or TRBD2 (5 bases each). The CDR3 is 15 residues long. CDR1 is MGHRA and CDR2 is YSYEKL in the germline V gene. V was shortened by 5 bases and J by 1 base, with 15 bases between the two germline ends. For the CDR3, the DNA is TGCGCCAGCAGCTCCCTTTATGGGGGTTCCTACGAGCAGTACTTC. This translates into CASSSLYGGSYEQYF.

This clone was detected a few times. This rearrangement joins TRBV7-9 to TRBJ2-7, with TRBD1 identical over 7 bases. The CDR3 has 13 residues. The junction had 9 bases not matched to a gene; V was cut back by 6 bases and J by 7 bases. The germline gives CDR1 SEHNR, CDR2 FQNEAQ (reference sequence). Written as DNA, the CDR3 is TGTGCCAGCAGGGACCCAGGGGGACGGGAGCAGTACTTC. This translates into CASRDPGGREQYF.

Judged by abundance, this clone is medium-sized (0.01 to 0.1%). The chain recombines TRBV2 with TRBJ1-5; D uncertain. The CDR3 length is 14 residues. Trimming removed 6 bases at V and 0 bases at J, with 9 bases between. From germline, CDR1 is SNHLY and CDR2 FYNNEI. Here the CDR3 reads CASRGPNSNQPQHF. The CDR3 coding sequence is TGTGCCAGCAGGGGCCCTAATAGCAATCAGCCCCAGCATTTT.

This clone has only one observation. This rearrangement joins TRBV30 to TRBJ1-1, with D unclear. V was trimmed by 0 bases and J by 4 bases, leaving 9 bases between them. Germline V lookup: CDR1 GTSNPN, CDR2 SVGIG (reference sequence). This CDR3 is built from 13 residues. CDR3 nucleotides: TGTGCCTGGAGTGTAACATGGGGCACTGAAGCTTTCTTT. The encoded protein is CAWSVTWGTEAFF.

This clone showed up just once. V usage is TRBV3-1 (or the pseudogene TRBV3-2) and J usage is TRBJ2-5, with D tentatively TRBD2 (6 bases). Looked up from germline, CDR1 is LGHDT and CDR2 is YNNKEL (reference sequence). The CDR3 is 13 residues long. V lost 3 bases, J lost 5 bases, and 10 bases lay in between. The CDR3 protein is CASSQTRSETQYF. CDR3 nucleotide sequence: TGTGCCAGCAGCCAGACTAGAAGTGAGACCCAGTACTTC.

The chain couples TRBV5-1 to TRBJ1-4; D is uncertain. The CDR3 runs to 13 residues. Trimming took 0 bases from V and 7 from J, leaving 7 bases between them. Germline V gives CDR1 SGHRS, CDR2 YFSETQ. The DNA for the CDR3 is TGCGCCAGCAGCTTGGATCCGAGTGAAAAACTGTTTTTT. This codes for CASSLDPSEKLFF. Looking up the rest from reference TRBV5-1 and TRBJ1-4 gives the full variable domain: KAGVTQTPRYLIKTRGQQVTLSCSPISGHRSVSWYQQTPGQGLQFLFEYFSETQRNKGNFPGRFSGRQFSNSRSEMNVSTLELGDSALYLCASSLDPSEKLFFGSGTQLSVL.

CDR3 sequence: CASSQFRLVPYNEQFF. In DNA, the CDR3 is TGTGCCAGCAGCCAATTCCGGCTAGTACCTTACAATGAGCAGTTCTTC. V and J are TRBV3-1 (or the pseudogene TRBV3-2) and TRBJ2-1; no firm D call. Germline CDR1 LGHDT, CDR2 YNNKEL (reference sequence). This CDR3 region has 16 residues. Trimming removed 2 bases at V and 4 bases at J, with 15 bases between.

The genes are TRBV9 and TRBJ2-7, with a tentative D call TRBD2 (6 bases). V shed 2 bases and J shed 2 bases, with 11 bases lying between them. This CDR3 contains 14 residues. The germline CDR1 and CDR2 sequences are SGDLS and YYNGEE. The CDR3 loop is CASSVRSGAYEQYF. The DNA of the CDR3 is TGTGCCAGCAGCGTTAGATCGGGGGCCTACGAGCAGTACTTC.

The chain employs TRBV10-3 and TRBJ2-1, with 7 bases lining up with TRBD2. V shed 10 bases, J shed 7 bases, and the junction held 19 bases outside the gene matches. The germline V gene encodes CDR1 ENHRY and CDR2 SYGVKD. This CDR3 is 16 amino acids long. CDR3 nucleotide sequence: TGTGCCACAAGGGGTTGGAGCGGGGAAGGTGAGAATGAGCAGTTCTTC. Translation gives CATRGWSGEGENEQFF.

This chain links TRBV30 with TRBJ1-2; D ambiguous. Per germline, CDR1 GTSNPN and CDR2 SVGIG (reference sequence). V lost 5 bases, J lost 4 bases, and 17 bases lay in between. The CDR3 is made up of 14 amino acids. The CDR3 here is CAWVQKTYSYGYTF. DNA for the CDR3: TGTGCCTGGGTCCAAAAGACATACAGCTATGGCTACACCTTC.

In this sample, this clone turned up a few times. This chain connects TRBV18 to TRBJ1-4; possible D gene TRBD1, 5 bases. This CDR3 has 14 amino acids. With 6 bases removed from V and 8 bases from J, the gap between germline ends came to 16 bases. Germline CDR1 KGHSH, CDR2 LQKENI. CDR3 nucleotides: TGTGCCAGCTCCCCAGAAGGGGCAGGGGAAAAACTGTTTTTT. Amino acid sequence: CASSPEGAGEKLFF.

CDR3 nucleotides: TGTGCCTGGAGTGTACAGGAGATCTCTACCCTCCACTTT. The encoded protein is CAWSVQEISTLHF. The J gene is TRBJ1-6, the V gene TRBV30; tentative D call: TRBD1 (5 bases). Trimming cost V 0 bases and J 14 bases, with 14 bases left between them. Per germline, CDR1 GTSNPN and CDR2 SVGIG (reference sequence). The CDR3 extends over 13 amino acids.

The chain joins TRBV9 to TRBJ1-6; no clear D gene. The ends were cut back, 0 bases at V and 0 bases at J, with 7 bases in the middle. The CDR3 totals 16 residues. Germline values: CDR1 SGDLS, CDR2 YYNGEE. Written as DNA, the CDR3 is TGTGCCAGCAGCGTAGGAGTCAGCTCCTATAATTCACCCCTCCACTTT. Protein product: CASSVGVSSYNSPLHF.

The chain is built from TRBV12-5 and TRBJ1-1; D ambiguous. Trimming pared 6 bases from V and 3 bases from J, leaving 8 bases between. The germline V gene encodes CDR1 LGHNT and CDR2 FRNRAP. The CDR3 spans 12 residues. The CDR3 DNA is TGTGCTAGTGGGCTCAGGTACACTGAAGCTTTCTTT. Its protein product is CASGLRYTEAFF.

The V and J genes are TRBV5-1 and TRBJ1-2, with 11 bases matching TRBD1. V lost 5 bases and J lost 4; bases outside the gene matches: 4. CDR3 length equals 14 residues. Per the germline V gene, CDR1 is SGHRS and CDR2 is YFSETQ. The CDR3 DNA sequence: TGCGCCAGCAGTTCCGGACAGGGGGCCTATGGCTACACCTTC. It codes for CASSSGQGAYGYTF.

V and J are TRBV4-2 and TRBJ1-6; 7 bases agree with TRBD1. Trimming at V came to 0 bases and at J to 5 bases, leaving 7 bases not matched to a gene. The CDR3 runs 17 residues. The germline V gene encodes CDR1 LGHNA and CDR2 YNFKEQ. The CDR3 sequence is CASSQDATGANNSPLHF. The DNA of the CDR3 is TGTGCCAGCAGCCAAGATGCAACAGGGGCTAATAATTCACCCCTCCACTTT.

J is TRBJ1-3 and V is TRBV3-1 (or the pseudogene TRBV3-2); possible D gene TRBD1, 5 bases. Deletions cut 1 base from V and 4 bases from J, with 11 bases between. The CDR3 runs 15 residues. Germline CDR1 LGHDT, CDR2 YNNKEL (reference sequence). This chain's CDR3 is CASSQGGAGGNTIYF. The CDR3 DNA reads as TGTGCCAGCAGCCAAGGAGGGGCGGGGGGAAACACCATATATTTT.

The rearrangement joins TRBV5-4 to TRBJ1-1, with 7 bases identical to TRBD1. This CDR3 contains 14 residues. The V gene's germline CDR1 is SGHNT and CDR2 YYREEE (reference sequence). The V segment lost 1 base and the J segment 4 bases; nucleotides outside the gene matches: 4. DNA for the CDR3: TGTGCCAGCAGCTTGCTAGGGGGCGTCACTGAAGCTTTCTTT. It is translated as CASSLLGGVTEAFF.

The rearrangement joins TRBV3-1 (or the pseudogene TRBV3-2) to TRBJ1-1, with D maybe TRBD1 (6 bases). V lost 0 bases to trimming and J lost 11 bases, with 13 bases between them. The CDR3 sequence is 13 residues long. Germline loops: CDR1 LGHDT, CDR2 YNNKEL (reference sequence). The CDR3 region is CASSQEGGDTAFF. CDR3 coding DNA: TGTGCCAGCAGCCAAGAAGGGGGGGATACGGCTTTCTTT.

The V call is TRBV19, the J call TRBJ1-1, with a possible D match to TRBD1 (6 bases). This CDR3 region has 15 residues. V lost 6 bases and J 2 bases, leaving 16 bases between the germline ends. Germline assignment: CDR1 LNHDA and CDR2 SQIVND (reference sequence). The CDR3 region has the DNA TGTGCCAGTAGCCTTCAACACAGGGAAAACACTGAAGCTTTCTTT. It translates to CASSLQHRENTEAFF.

V is TRBV5-1 and J is TRBJ2-1, with 11 bases that match TRBD1. CDR3 size: 15 residues. The junction had 5 bases not matched to a gene; V was cut back by 4 bases and J by 5 bases. CDR1 is SGHRS and CDR2 is YFSETQ in the germline V gene. The CDR3 reads CASSLRDRGNNEQFF. Written as DNA, the CDR3 is TGCGCCAGCAGCCTGAGGGACAGGGGGAACAATGAGCAGTTCTTC.

This chain uses TRBV19 with TRBJ1-6, with D unresolved. The germline CDR1 and CDR2 sequences are LNHDA and SQIVND (reference sequence). With 3 bases removed from V and 11 bases from J, the gap between germline ends came to 20 bases. The CDR3 totals 16 residues. The CDR3 spells CASSIDAGDAKTPLHF. The CDR3 nucleotides read TGTGCCAGTAGTATTGACGCGGGAGATGCAAAAACACCCCTCCACTTT.